These 32 T cell receptor beta chains originate from one sample sequenced in a study of shared clonotypes between healthy human individuals. Some clones are missing from TCRdb's copy, which holds only in-frame ones; the method was immunoSEQ multiplex PCR. The sample shows around 1,000,000 clones, 60% to 85% of them seen only once. Sample: memory CD4+ T cells from PBMCs. The sample's subset: CD45RA-negative fraction. The receptor source for this set is a man between 18 and 29 years old in good health. Some clones in this sample may be carry-over from other donors' samples.

CDR3 residues: CASSPSRGSTDTQYF. The CDR3 DNA reads TGTGCCAGCTCACCCAGCCGAGGCAGCACAGATACGCAGTATTTT. The chain links TRBV18 to TRBJ2-3; D call uncertain. The length of the CDR3 is 15 residues. V dropped 3 bases and J dropped 0 bases, with 10 bases sitting between them. Germline lookup yields CDR1 KGHSH and CDR2 LQKENI.

The J gene is TRBJ1-5, the V gene TRBV19; 8 positions agree with TRBD1. This CDR3 contains 15 residues. Germline CDR1 LNHDA, CDR2 SQIVND (reference sequence). V lost 6 bases to trimming and J lost 1 base; unmatched junction nucleotides: 5. CDR3 in amino acids: CASRQQGGSNQPQHF. In DNA form, the CDR3 reads TGTGCCAGTAGGCAACAGGGGGGGAGCAATCAGCCCCAGCATTTT.

This clone has a handful of counts. The chain uses TRBV9 and TRBJ1-2; no reliable D call. CDR1 is SGDLS, CDR2 YYNGEE, per germline. There are 12 residues in the CDR3. V was trimmed by 4 bases and J by 8 bases, leaving 12 bases between them. The CDR3 sequence: CASSRPTGGYTF. The DNA of the CDR3 is TGTGCCAGCAGCCGTCCGACGGGAGGCTACACCTTC.

A remark on this clone: A far larger clone differs by one base, so this is likely a read error. The chain links TRBV18 to TRBJ1-2; 7 bases are shared with TRBD1. Germline values: CDR1 KGHSH, CDR2 LQKENI. This CDR3 is 15 amino acids long. The CDR3 DNA is TGTGCCAGCTCACCGTCACGGGACAGTAACTATGGCAACACCTTC. Translating it yields CASSPSRDSNYGNTF.

In the case of this clone: This sample also contains other DNA sequences that code for the same CDR3. CDR3 sequence: CASRRQGGYEQYF. CDR3 bases: TGTGCCAGCAGAAGACAGGGCGGTTACGAGCAGTACTTC. V gene TRBV6-5 combines with J gene TRBJ2-7; 7 bases align to TRBD1. The CDR3 runs 13 residues. Trimming took 6 bases from V and 4 from J; bases not matched to a gene: 6. Germline V lookup: CDR1 MNHEY, CDR2 SVGAGI.

The rearrangement joins TRBV28 to TRBJ2-6; the D gene is possibly TRBD2 (5 bases). V shed 7 bases and J shed 2 bases, with 15 bases lying between them. The CDR3 loop spans 16 amino acids. Germline values: CDR1 MDHEN, CDR2 SYDVKM. In nucleotides, the CDR3 is TGTGCCAGCACCCGCCCCGGGAACGCTGGGGCCAACGTCCTGACTTTC. Amino acids: CASTRPGNAGANVLTF.

The gene calls are TRBV19 and TRBJ1-1; D unclear. Between the trimmed V and J ends, which lost 5 bases and 1 base, there was a span of 20 bases. Germline lookup yields CDR1 LNHDA and CDR2 SQIVND (reference sequence). The CDR3 totals 17 residues. The CDR3 here is CASSSIVGYLANTEAFF. CDR3 DNA: TGTGCCAGTAGTTCTATTGTTGGCTACCTGGCGAACACTGAAGCTTTCTTT.

Comment on this clone: The same CDR3 also results from other DNA sequences found in this sample. CDR3 in DNA: TGTGCCAGCAGTGAACGGGCAGGGGGACAGCCCCAGCATTTT. Translation gives CASSERAGGQPQHF. The chain carries TRBV6-1 and TRBJ1-5; 7 nucleotides align to TRBD1. CDR3 length: 14 amino acids. Trimming cost V 2 bases and J 7 bases; bases outside gene matches: 5. Germline values: CDR1 MNHNS, CDR2 SASEGT.

The chain joins TRBV6-5 to TRBJ1-2, with 8 bases lining up with TRBD1. After removal of 6 bases from V and 4 bases from J, the junction contained 10 bases not matched to a gene. Germline CDR1 MNHEY, CDR2 SVGAGI. This CDR3 is built from 15 residues. The CDR3 DNA reads as TGTGCCAGCAGCCCCTTTCCAGGGGGCGCCTATGGCTACACCTTC. Translation gives CASSPFPGGAYGYTF.

The rearrangement links TRBV5-6 to TRBJ2-3; 8 bases fit TRBD2. Germline CDR1 is SGHDT and CDR2 is YYEEEE. The CDR3 extends over 16 amino acids. V trimming: 2 bases; J trimming: 5 bases; junction bases outside the gene matches: 10. Written as DNA, the CDR3 is TGTGCCAGCAGCTTAGGGAGCGGGAGAAGGATAGATACGCAGTATTTT. Translation: CASSLGSGRRIDTQYF.

The V call is TRBV6-5, the J call TRBJ1-2, with 10 bases aligning to TRBD1. The CDR3 runs to 15 residues. Germline CDR1 MNHEY, CDR2 SVGAGI. J was trimmed by 4 bases and V by 4 bases; bases with no gene match: 6. CDR3 in DNA: TGTGCCAGCAGTTCACCGGGACAGGGGAGCTATGGCTACACCTTC. This translates into CASSSPGQGSYGYTF.

This chain links TRBV6-1 with TRBJ2-7, with 10 bases identical to TRBD1. V gave up 5 bases and J gave up 7 bases; unmatched junction bases: 8. The CDR3 runs to 14 residues. Germline values: CDR1 MNHNS, CDR2 SASEGT. The CDR3 nucleotides read TGTGCCAGCAGTAAACGGGACAGGGGAGGTGAGCAGTACTTC. It translates to CASSKRDRGGEQYF.

This chain links TRBV11-2 with TRBJ2-7, with 10 bases lining up with TRBD1. Germline V gives CDR1 SGHAT, CDR2 FQNNGV. V trimming: 2 bases; J trimming: 2 bases; junction bases outside the gene matches: 3. The CDR3 totals 15 residues. The CDR3 region is CASSLRDRGTYEQYF. The CDR3 DNA reads as TGTGCCAGCAGCTTACGGGACAGGGGTACCTACGAGCAGTACTTC.

CDR3 residues: CASSSQGSSGNTGELFF. For the CDR3, the DNA is TGTGCCAGCAGCTCCCAAGGGTCTAGCGGGAACACCGGGGAGCTGTTTTTT. The chain has TRBV7-9 and TRBJ2-2; 7 bases are shared with TRBD2. The germline gives CDR1 SEHNR, CDR2 FQNEAQ (reference sequence). The CDR3 contains 17 residues. V gave up 4 bases and J gave up 1 base; unmatched junction bases: 9.

This chain uses TRBV28 with TRBJ2-5, with TRBD1 as a possible D gene (6 bases). The CDR3 covers 13 residues. The V gene lost 11 bases and the J gene lost 4 bases, with 17 bases spanning the gap. The germline V gene encodes CDR1 MDHEN and CDR2 SYDVKM. CDR3: CAHRGQKGETQYF. CDR3 DNA sequence: TGTGCCCACCGCGGACAGAAAGGAGAGACCCAGTACTTC.

Regarding this clone: Additional DNA sequences in this sample encode the identical CDR3. The chain combines TRBV7-9 with TRBJ1-4; D is unclear. V was clipped by 4 bases and J by 6 bases, with 3 bases between them. CDR1 is SEHNR and CDR2 is FQNEAQ in the germline V gene (reference sequence). CDR3 length equals 11 residues. Here the CDR3 reads CASSSYEKLFF. CDR3 in DNA: TGTGCCAGCAGCTCATATGAAAAACTGTTTTTT.

The chain recombines TRBV6-4 with TRBJ2-3, with D possibly TRBD2 on 5 matching bases. CDR3 size: 13 residues. With 5 bases removed from V and 5 bases from J, the gap between germline ends came to 11 bases. Germline values: CDR1 MRHNA, CDR2 SNTAGT. CDR3 DNA sequence: TGTGCCAGCAGTAGCGGCCCCGGAGATACGCAGTATTTT. As protein: CASSSGPGDTQYF.

The chain carries TRBV5-1 and TRBJ2-3; TRBD2 aligns across 14 bases. This CDR3 spans 17 amino acids. The junction had 9 bases not matched to a gene; V was cut back by 3 bases and J by 6 bases. The germline V gene encodes CDR1 SGHRS and CDR2 YFSETQ. CDR3 in amino acids: CASSSNPGLAGVDTQYF. The CDR3 DNA reads TGCGCCAGCAGCTCAAACCCGGGACTAGCGGGAGTGGATACGCAGTATTTT.

This clone was recorded a few times. The chain carries TRBV11-3 and TRBJ2-3; the D gene is possibly TRBD1 (5 bases). Trimming removed 2 bases at V and 4 bases at J, with 13 bases between. Germline V CDR1 and CDR2: SGHNT, YENEEA. The CDR3 extends over 15 amino acids. The CDR3 is CASSLSGSRADTQYF. DNA for the CDR3: TGTGCCAGCAGCTTATCAGGGTCGCGCGCAGATACGCAGTATTTT.

The rearrangement joins TRBV2 to TRBJ2-7; the D gene is possibly TRBD2 (5 bases). CDR1 and CDR2 (germline): SNHLY, FYNNEI. With 4 bases removed from V and 5 bases from J, the gap between germline ends came to 9 bases. This CDR3 spans 12 amino acids. DNA for the CDR3: TGTGCCAGCAGTGCGGGGTCCCACGAGCAGTACTTC. Amino acids: CASSAGSHEQYF.

The J gene is TRBJ2-5, the V gene TRBV5-1; D possibly corresponds to TRBD2 (6 bases). This CDR3 contains 14 residues. Germline V gene sequence: CDR1 SGHRS, CDR2 YFSETQ. V was cut by 6 bases and J by 8 bases, with 20 bases left in between. The CDR3: CASTAGTLGSTQYF. The CDR3 nucleotides are TGCGCCAGCACCGCCGGGACTTTGGGAAGCACCCAGTACTTC. Looking up the rest from reference TRBV5-1 and TRBJ2-5 gives the full variable domain: KAGVTQTPRYLIKTRGQQVTLSCSPISGHRSVSWYQQTPGQGLQFLFEYFSETQRNKGNFPGRFSGRQFSNSRSEMNVSTLELGDSALYLCASTAGTLGSTQYFGPGTRLLVL.

The rearrangement uses TRBV6-5 and TRBJ2-7; unclear D gene. Trimming shortened V by 4 bases and J by 1 base, and 14 bases separated the two germline ends. CDR1 is MNHEY, CDR2 SVGAGI, per germline. This CDR3 has 15 amino acids. The CDR3 coding sequence is TGTGCCAGCAGTTCCCCAGCCATTGCTTCCTACGAGCAGTACTTC. This codes for CASSSPAIASYEQYF.

The chain uses TRBV19 and TRBJ2-7; 7 bases line up with TRBD1. CDR1 is LNHDA and CDR2 is SQIVND in the germline V gene (reference sequence). J lost 2 bases, V lost 0 bases, and 4 bases had no gene match. The CDR3 has 15 residues. CDR3 DNA sequence: TGTGCCAGTAGTATAGATCTGGGACAGACCTACGAGCAGTACTTC. It is translated as CASSIDLGQTYEQYF.

This chain links TRBV28 with TRBJ2-7; the D gene is possibly TRBD1 (6 bases). There are 14 residues in the CDR3. Germline lookup yields CDR1 MDHEN and CDR2 SYDVKM. Between the trimmed V and J ends, which lost 6 bases and 2 bases, there was a span of 14 bases. The CDR3 protein is CASRRTGFAYEQYF. The CDR3 DNA follows: TGTGCCAGCAGACGAACAGGGTTCGCCTACGAGCAGTACTTC.

V gene TRBV5-1 combines with J gene TRBJ1-2, with TRBD1 identical over 10 bases. Germline loops: CDR1 SGHRS, CDR2 YFSETQ. The CDR3 sequence is 13 residues long. The junction had 4 bases not matched to a gene; V was cut back by 7 bases and J by 4 bases. The CDR3 region has the DNA TGCGCCAGCCGACAGGGGGCCTTCTATGGCTACACCTTC. Translation: CASRQGAFYGYTF.

The rearrangement links TRBV19 to TRBJ1-4; 8 nucleotides match TRBD1. Trimming took 5 bases from V and 8 from J; bases not matched to a gene: 13. The CDR3 totals 16 residues. Germline V gene sequence: CDR1 LNHDA, CDR2 SQIVND (reference sequence). CDR3 sequence: CASSSHSGTGGEKLFF. Here the CDR3 DNA reads TGTGCCAGTAGTTCCCACTCCGGGACAGGCGGAGAAAAACTGTTTTTT.

The chain employs TRBV15 and TRBJ2-3; D possibly corresponds to TRBD1 (5 bases). Germline V CDR1 and CDR2: LNHNV, YYDKDF (reference sequence). There are 18 residues in the CDR3. V was shortened by 0 bases and J by 0 bases, with 16 bases between the two germline ends. As DNA, the CDR3 is TGTGCCACCAGCAGAGATCAGGGCCCGACAACCAGCACAGATACGCAGTATTTT. This codes for CATSRDQGPTTSTDTQYF.

The genes are TRBV5-4 and TRBJ2-1; the D gene could be TRBD1 or TRBD2 (5 bases each). This CDR3 spans 17 amino acids. The V gene lost 0 bases and the J gene lost 0 bases, with 13 bases spanning the gap. Looked up from germline, CDR1 is SGHNT and CDR2 is YYREEE (reference sequence). The CDR3 sequence is CASSLAEGWSSYNEQFF. The DNA for the CDR3 is TGTGCCAGCAGCTTGGCCGAGGGGTGGAGCTCCTACAATGAGCAGTTCTTC.

This clone has a handful of counts. The chain is built from TRBV11-2 and TRBJ1-1; possibly TRBD1 for D (5 bases). This CDR3 has 14 residues. Trimming left V 1 base short and J 8 bases short, with 14 bases between. Germline V gene data show CDR1 as SGHAT and CDR2 as FQNNGV. The CDR3 reads CASSLGQGVREAFF. The CDR3 nucleotides read TGTGCCAGCAGCTTAGGCCAGGGAGTTAGAGAAGCTTTCTTT.

The chain has TRBV28 and TRBJ1-5; TRBD1 aligns across 12 bases. Per germline, CDR1 MDHEN and CDR2 SYDVKM. The CDR3 spans 17 residues. V was pared by 4 bases and J by 7 bases, with 11 bases of the junction left unmatched. CDR3 residues: CASSSTEGQGAGQPQHF. CDR3 DNA: TGTGCCAGCAGTTCTACGGAGGGACAGGGGGCAGGGCAGCCCCAGCATTTT.

Of note for this clone: One base away lies a much larger clone, so this may be a sequencing read error. The identical CDR3 is also encoded by other nucleotide sequences in the sample. The chain carries TRBV30 and TRBJ1-5; no definite D call. Germline assignment: CDR1 GTSNPN and CDR2 SVGIG (reference sequence). V lost 1 base, J lost 9 bases, and 13 bases lay in between. CDR3 length: 13 residues. This CDR3 is CAWSGSSLAPQHF. Written as DNA, the CDR3 is TGTGCCTGGAGTGGCAGCAGTTTAGCGCCCCAGCATTTT.

This clone was counted ten times or more. This chain joins TRBV11-2 and TRBJ1-4; 9 nucleotides line up with TRBD1. After removal of 4 bases from V and 7 bases from J, the junction contained 10 bases not matched to a gene. Germline lookup yields CDR1 SGHAT and CDR2 FQNNGV. The CDR3 covers 16 residues. The CDR3 region is CASSSIWGTGSEKLFF. In nucleotides, the CDR3 is TGTGCCAGCAGCTCAATCTGGGGGACAGGGAGTGAAAAACTGTTTTTT.